Below are 3 T cell receptor beta chains sequenced from a single sample in a study of T cells in tumors after PD-1 blockade. The method was immunoSEQ multiplex PCR; TCRdb's version includes in-frame clones alone and lacks a portion of them. The data hold under 9,000 clones, with 60% to 70% observed a single time. Specimen: tumor tissue, collected after anti-PD-1 treatment. Every receptor here comes from a human donor with basal cell carcinoma.

In this sample, this clone turned up a few times. V usage is TRBV5-1 and J usage is TRBJ2-4, with D tentatively TRBD2 (6 bases). The length of the CDR3 is 16 residues. V was clipped by 2 bases and J by 4 bases, with 16 bases between them. Germline V CDR1 and CDR2: SGHRS, YFSETQ. The chain's CDR3 is CASSLGPEGTKNIQYF. The CDR3 DNA is TGCGCCAGCAGCTTAGGGCCGGAGGGCACAAAAAACATTCAGTACTTC.

J is TRBJ2-3 and V is TRBV6-5; D is possibly TRBD2 (7 bases). V shed 5 bases and J shed 4 bases, with 16 bases lying between them. This CDR3 spans 15 amino acids. Germline lookup yields CDR1 MNHEY and CDR2 SVGAGI. The CDR3: CASSKTPGGADTQYF. The DNA for the CDR3 is TGTGCCAGCAGTAAGACACCGGGGGGCGCAGATACGCAGTATTTT.

Only one count was recorded for this clone. The gene calls are TRBV5-6 and TRBJ1-1; TRBD1 matches at 7 bases. In germline, CDR1 is SGHDT, CDR2 YYEEEE. This CDR3 has 15 amino acids. Losses at the gene ends were 6 bases for V and 4 bases for J; bases not matched to a gene: 12. CDR3 coding DNA: TGTGCCAGCACCCCACAGGGGCCGGGCGGCACTGAAGCTTTCTTT. This sequence encodes CASTPQGPGGTEAFF.